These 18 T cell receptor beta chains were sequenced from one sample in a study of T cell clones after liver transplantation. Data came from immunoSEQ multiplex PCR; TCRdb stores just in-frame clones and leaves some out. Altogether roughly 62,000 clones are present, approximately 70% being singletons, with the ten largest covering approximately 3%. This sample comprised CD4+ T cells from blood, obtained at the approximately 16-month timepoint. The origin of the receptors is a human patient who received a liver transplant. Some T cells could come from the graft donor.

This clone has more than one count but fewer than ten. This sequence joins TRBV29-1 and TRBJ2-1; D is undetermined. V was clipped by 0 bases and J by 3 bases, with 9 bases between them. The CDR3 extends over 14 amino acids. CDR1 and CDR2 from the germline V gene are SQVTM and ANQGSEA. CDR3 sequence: CSVEDPGVYNEQFF. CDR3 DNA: TGCAGCGTTGAAGACCCAGGAGTCTACAATGAGCAGTTCTTC.

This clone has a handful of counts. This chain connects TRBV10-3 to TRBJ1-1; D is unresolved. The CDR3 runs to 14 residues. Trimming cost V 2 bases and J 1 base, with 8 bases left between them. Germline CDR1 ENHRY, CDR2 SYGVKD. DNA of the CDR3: TGTGCCATCAGTGAGAGGGTAGGGAACACTGAAGCTTTCTTT. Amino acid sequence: CAISERVGNTEAFF.

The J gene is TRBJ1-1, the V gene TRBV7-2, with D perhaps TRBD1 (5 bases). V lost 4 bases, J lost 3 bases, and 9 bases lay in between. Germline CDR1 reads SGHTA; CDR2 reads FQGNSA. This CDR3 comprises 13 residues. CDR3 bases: TGTGCCAGCAGCTCAGGGTTGTACACTGAAGCTTTCTTT. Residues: CASSSGLYTEAFF.

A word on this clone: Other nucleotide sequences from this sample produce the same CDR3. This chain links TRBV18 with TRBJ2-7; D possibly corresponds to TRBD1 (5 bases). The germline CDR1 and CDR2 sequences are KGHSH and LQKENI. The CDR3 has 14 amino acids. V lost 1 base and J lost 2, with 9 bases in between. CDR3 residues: CASSPRQGTYEQYV. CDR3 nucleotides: TGTGCCAGCTCACCACGTCAGGGTACCTACGAGCAGTACGTC.

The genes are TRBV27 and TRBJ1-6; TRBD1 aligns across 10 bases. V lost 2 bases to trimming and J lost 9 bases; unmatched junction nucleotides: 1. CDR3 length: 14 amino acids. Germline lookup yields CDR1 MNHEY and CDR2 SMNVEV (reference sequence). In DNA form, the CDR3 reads TGTGCCAGCAGTTTAGACAGGGGGCGTTCACCCCTCCACTTT. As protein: CASSLDRGRSPLHF.

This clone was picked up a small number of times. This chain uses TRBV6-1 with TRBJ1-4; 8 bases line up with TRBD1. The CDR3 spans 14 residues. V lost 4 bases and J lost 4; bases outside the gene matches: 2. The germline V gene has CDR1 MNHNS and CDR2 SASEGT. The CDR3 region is CASSGQGINEKLFF. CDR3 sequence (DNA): TGTGCCAGCAGTGGACAGGGGATTAATGAAAAACTGTTTTTT.

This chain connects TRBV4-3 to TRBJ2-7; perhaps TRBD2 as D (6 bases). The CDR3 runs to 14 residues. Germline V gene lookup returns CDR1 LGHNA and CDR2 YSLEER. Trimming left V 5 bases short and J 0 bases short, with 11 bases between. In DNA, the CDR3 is TGCGCCAGCAGCGGGACTCGAAGCTCCTACGAGCAGTACGTC. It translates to CASSGTRSSYEQYV.

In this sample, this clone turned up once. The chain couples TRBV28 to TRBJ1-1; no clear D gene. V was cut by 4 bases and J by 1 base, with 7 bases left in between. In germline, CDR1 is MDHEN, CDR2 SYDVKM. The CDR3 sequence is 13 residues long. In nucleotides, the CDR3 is TGTGCCAGCAGTTCCGCAGGGAACACTGAAGCTTTCTTT. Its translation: CASSSAGNTEAFF.

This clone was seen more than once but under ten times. CDR3 protein: CASTLRGYGEQFF. CDR3 bases: TGTGCCAGCACCTTAAGGGGGTATGGTGAGCAGTTCTTC. V is TRBV19 and J is TRBJ2-1; a possible D gene is TRBD1 (6 bases). Germline loops: CDR1 LNHDA, CDR2 SQIVND (reference sequence). Trimming took 9 bases from V and 9 from J, leaving 18 bases between them. This CDR3 comprises 13 residues.

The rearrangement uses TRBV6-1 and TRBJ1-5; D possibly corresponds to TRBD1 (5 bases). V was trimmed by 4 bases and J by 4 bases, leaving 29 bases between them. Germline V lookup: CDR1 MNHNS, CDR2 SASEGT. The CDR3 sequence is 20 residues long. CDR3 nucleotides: TGTGCCAGCAGTGCACGTAGGGGAGTAAGTAAGTTGGGACTAAATCAGCCCCAGCATTTT. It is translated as CASSARRGVSKLGLNQPQHF.

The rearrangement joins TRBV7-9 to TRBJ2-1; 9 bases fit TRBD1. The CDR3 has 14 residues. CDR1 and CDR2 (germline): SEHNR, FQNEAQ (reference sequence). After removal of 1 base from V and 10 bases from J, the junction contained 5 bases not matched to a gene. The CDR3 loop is CASSLEAGTGEQFF. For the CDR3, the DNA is TGTGCCAGCAGCTTAGAGGCAGGGACAGGGGAGCAGTTCTTC.

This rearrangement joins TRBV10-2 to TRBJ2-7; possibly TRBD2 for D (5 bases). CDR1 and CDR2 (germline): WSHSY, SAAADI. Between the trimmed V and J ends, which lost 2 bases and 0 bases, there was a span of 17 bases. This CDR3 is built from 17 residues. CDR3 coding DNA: TGCGCCAGCAGTGAGCGCAGCGGACTTGAAACCTCCTACGAGCAGTACGTC. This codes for CASSERSGLETSYEQYV.

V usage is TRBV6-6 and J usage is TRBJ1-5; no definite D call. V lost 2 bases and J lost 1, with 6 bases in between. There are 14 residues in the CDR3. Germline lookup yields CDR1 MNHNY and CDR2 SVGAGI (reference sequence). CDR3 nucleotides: TGTGCCAGCAGTTACGGAGGGAGCAATCAGCCCCAGCATTTT. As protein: CASSYGGSNQPQHF.

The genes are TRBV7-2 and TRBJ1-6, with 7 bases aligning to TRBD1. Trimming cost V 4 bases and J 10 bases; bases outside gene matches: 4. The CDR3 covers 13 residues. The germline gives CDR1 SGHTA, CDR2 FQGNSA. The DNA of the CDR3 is TGTGCCAGCAGCTCTGACAGGGACTCACCCCTCCACTTT. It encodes CASSSDRDSPLHF.

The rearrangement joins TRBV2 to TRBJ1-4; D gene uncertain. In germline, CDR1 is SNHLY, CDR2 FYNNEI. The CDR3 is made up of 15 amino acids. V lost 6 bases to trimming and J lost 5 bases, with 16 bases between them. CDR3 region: CASRRDPGSNEKLFF. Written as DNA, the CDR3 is TGTGCCAGCAGGAGGGATCCCGGGTCGAATGAAAAACTGTTTTTT.

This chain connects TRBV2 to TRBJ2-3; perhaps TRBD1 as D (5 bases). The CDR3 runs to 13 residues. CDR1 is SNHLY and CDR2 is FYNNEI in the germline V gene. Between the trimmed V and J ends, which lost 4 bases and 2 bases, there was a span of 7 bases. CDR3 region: CASSGQITDTQYF. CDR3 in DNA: TGTGCCAGCAGTGGACAGATCACAGATACGCAGTATTTT.

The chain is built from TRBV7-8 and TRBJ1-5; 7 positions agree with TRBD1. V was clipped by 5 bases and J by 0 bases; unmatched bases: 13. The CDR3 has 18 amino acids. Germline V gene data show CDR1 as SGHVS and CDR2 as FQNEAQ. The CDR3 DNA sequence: TGTGCCAGCAGCACGCGTCCCGACAGGGACTATAGCAATCAGCCCCAGCATTTT. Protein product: CASSTRPDRDYSNQPQHF.

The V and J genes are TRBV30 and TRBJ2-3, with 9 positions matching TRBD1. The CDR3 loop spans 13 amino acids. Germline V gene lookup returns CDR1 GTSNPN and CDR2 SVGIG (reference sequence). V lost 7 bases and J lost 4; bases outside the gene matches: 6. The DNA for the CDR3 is TGTGCCTCGTCAACAGGGGGCCCAGATACGCAGTATTTT. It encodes CASSTGGPDTQYF.